The 14 T cell receptor beta chains listed next were all sequenced from one sample in a study of CD8+ T cells in alopecia areata. Extraction of RNA preceded its reverse transcription into cDNA, which served as the sequencing template. Some clones are missing from TCRdb's copy, which holds only in-frame ones; the method was immunoSEQ multiplex PCR. The sample lists 140,000 to 150,000 clones; roughly half were seen once. The sample in question was CD4+ T cells sorted from blood, obtained at week 0. These TCRs come from a human donor with alopecia areata.

This sequence joins TRBV25-1 and TRBJ1-2; weak D call: TRBD1 (5 bases). The germline V and J ends were trimmed by 5 bases and 4 bases, with 11 bases remaining between them. CDR1 and CDR2 (germline): MGHDK, SYGVNS. The CDR3 spans 13 residues. In nucleotides, the CDR3 is TGTGCCAGCAGTAACGGGGCCGGCTATGGCTACACCTTC. Translated, it gives CASSNGAGYGYTF.

The chain combines TRBV9 with TRBJ2-6; D gene unclear. CDR1 SGDLS and CDR2 YYNGEE come from the germline V gene. The CDR3 covers 15 residues. Between the trimmed V and J ends, which lost 0 bases and 5 bases, there was a span of 9 bases. Written as DNA, the CDR3 is TGTGCCAGCAGCGTAGAAAGTGGAAGGGCCAACGTCCTGACTTTC. The encoded protein is CASSVESGRANVLTF.

The chain recombines TRBV29-1 with TRBJ1-1, with D possibly TRBD1 on 6 matching bases. CDR3 size: 13 residues. CDR1 and CDR2 from the germline V gene are SQVTM and ANQGSEA. Trimming took 5 bases from V and 0 from J, leaving 10 bases between them. The CDR3 nucleotides are TGCAGCGTTCTACAGGGTCTGAACACTGAAGCTTTCTTT. Encoded protein: CSVLQGLNTEAFF. The whole variable domain, filled in from reference TRBV29-1 and TRBJ1-1, reads SAVISQKPSRDICQRGTSLTIQCQVDSQVTMMFWYRQQPGQSLTLIATANQGSEATYESGFVIDKFPISRPNLTFSTLTVSNMSPEDSSIYLCSVLQGLNTEAFFGQGTRLTVV.

This chain connects TRBV30 to TRBJ1-2; D is ambiguous. Germline CDR1 and CDR2: GTSNPN and SVGIG (reference sequence). V lost 5 bases, J lost 6 bases, and 13 bases lay in between. This CDR3 has 12 residues. CDR3 DNA sequence: TGTGCCTGGGCCACGACAACCGATGGCTACACCTTC. Protein sequence: CAWATTTDGYTF.

The chain joins TRBV19 to TRBJ2-6; TRBD1 matches 7 bases. CDR3 size: 16 residues. The ends lost 2 bases at V and 2 bases at J; junction bases unmatched: 3. Germline CDR1 and CDR2: LNHDA and SQIVND (reference sequence). The CDR3, as DNA: TGTGCCAGTAGTATACTAGGGGGCCCTGGGGCCAACGTCCTGACTTTC. This translates into CASSILGGPGANVLTF.

This clone was seen only a few times. The rearrangement joins TRBV18 to TRBJ2-3; TRBD2 is a possible D gene (5 bases). V shed 4 bases and J shed 6 bases, with 5 bases lying between them. CDR1 and CDR2 (germline): KGHSH, LQKENI. The CDR3 is 11 amino acids. CDR3 bases: TGTGCCAGCTCACGCGGGGATACGCAGTATTTT. It translates to CASSRGDTQYF.

This clone was seen only once. The V and J genes are TRBV29-1 and TRBJ2-1, with 7 bases identical to TRBD1. Germline values: CDR1 SQVTM, CDR2 ANQGSEA. The V and J ends lost 4 bases and 5 bases, in that order; junction bases with no gene match: 5. The CDR3 is made up of 13 amino acids. CDR3 loop: CSVGTGVNNEQFF. The CDR3 coding sequence is TGCAGCGTTGGTACAGGGGTCAACAATGAGCAGTTCTTC.

V is TRBV4-1 and J is TRBJ1-2; D is unresolved. Between the trimmed V and J ends, which lost 0 bases and 2 bases, there was a span of 13 bases. The germline CDR1 and CDR2 sequences are MGHRA and YSYEKL. The CDR3 is 16 amino acids. CDR3 protein: CASSQEIARTNYGYTF. CDR3 bases: TGCGCCAGCAGCCAAGAGATTGCCCGCACCAACTATGGCTACACCTTC.

The chain is built from TRBV6-1 and TRBJ1-2; D call uncertain. The CDR3 is 10 residues long. Germline assignment: CDR1 MNHNS and CDR2 SASEGT. V lost 10 bases and J 7 bases, leaving 10 bases between the germline ends. The CDR3 nucleotides are TGTGCCAACAGCCTTATTGGCTACACCTTC. Translation gives CANSLIGYTF.

This clone was counted only a few times. The chain links TRBV7-9 to TRBJ2-5; possible D gene TRBD1, 6 bases. CDR1 is SEHNR, CDR2 FQNEAQ, per germline (reference sequence). The CDR3 is 14 amino acids. Trimming removed 5 bases from V and 4 bases from J, with 14 bases in between. The CDR3 sequence is CASSLRTEGETQYF. DNA for the CDR3: TGTGCCAGCAGCCTAAGGACAGAGGGAGAGACCCAGTACTTC.

CDR3 sequence reads: CASRDSAGLAYNEQFF. The CDR3 nucleotides are TGTGCCAGTAGGGACTCTGCTGGGCTAGCCTACAATGAGCAGTTCTTC. This chain links TRBV19 with TRBJ2-1, with D possibly TRBD2 on 5 matching bases. The germline gives CDR1 LNHDA, CDR2 SQIVND (reference sequence). Trimming removed 6 bases at V and 2 bases at J, with 17 bases between. This CDR3 has 16 amino acids.

The rearrangement links TRBV6-5 to TRBJ2-5; D is perhaps TRBD2 (5 bases). The CDR3 consists of 13 residues. CDR1 and CDR2 (germline): MNHEY, SVGAGI. Trimming pared 2 bases from V and 4 bases from J, leaving 8 bases between. CDR3 nucleotide sequence: TGTGCCAGCAGTTACCTGGCGGGAGAGACCCAGTACTTC. This gives the protein CASSYLAGETQYF.

This clone has more than one count but fewer than ten. The CDR3 DNA follows: TGTGCCAGCAGCTCGGGACTAGCGGGAGGGCACCGGTCCAATGAGCAGTTCTTC. It is translated as CASSSGLAGGHRSNEQFF. This sequence joins TRBV5-4 and TRBJ2-1; 16 nucleotides agree with TRBD2. This CDR3 has 18 amino acids. Germline V lookup: CDR1 SGHNT, CDR2 YYREEE (reference sequence). V was clipped by 3 bases and J by 6 bases; unmatched bases: 9.

This chain connects TRBV6-1 to TRBJ2-1, with TRBD1 as a possible D gene (6 bases). Trimming took off 2 bases at V and 0 bases at J, with 14 bases between the two ends. Germline V CDR1 and CDR2: MNHNS, SASEGT. CDR3 length equals 17 residues. The CDR3 protein is CASSETGTFNSYNEQFF. In DNA form, the CDR3 reads TGTGCCAGCAGTGAAACCGGGACATTTAACTCCTACAATGAGCAGTTCTTC.